This is a list of T cell receptor beta chains from one sample in a study of cytomegalovirus exposure and HLA in healthy donors. Profiling relied on immunoSEQ multiplex PCR, and the TCRdb table lists in-frame clones only, not all of them. The sample records 150,000 to 200,000 clones, 75% to 85% being singletons. Sequenced: PBMCs. The receptors come from a male donor in good health and CMV-seropositive. The CDR3 runs from the conserved cysteine through the conserved F or W. The D gene is left open where the match is weak. Only part of the rows carry a size: once, few, many, or a class if the clone is expanded.

j_call,clone_size,v_call,d_call,cdr3_aa,cdr3_nt
TRBJ2-3,-,TRBV7-3,TRBD2,CASSLAGGTTDTQYF,TGTGCCAGCTCACTAGCGGGGGGGACCACAGATACGCAGTATTTT
TRBJ2-7,-,TRBV18,TRBD1,CASSEGQAYEQYF,TGTGCCAGCTCAGAAGGACAGGCCTACGAGCAGTACTTC
TRBJ2-7,-,TRBV18,-,CASSPPTGPSGEQYF,TGTGCCAGCTCACCGCCGACAGGTCCCTCGGGGGAGCAGTACTTC
TRBJ2-2,-,TRBV2,-,CASRGTGYTGELFF,TGTGCCAGCAGGGGAACAGGGTACACCGGGGAGCTGTTTTTT
TRBJ2-7,once,TRBV27,-,CASSAGWGKDVTEQYF,TGTGCCAGCAGCGCAGGCTGGGGCAAGGATGTGACCGAGCAGTACTTC
TRBJ2-1,-,TRBV7-9,-,CASSLLGSSYNEQFF,TGTGCCAGCAGCTTATTAGGGAGCTCCTACAATGAGCAGTTCTTC
TRBJ1-1,-,TRBV6-4,-,CASSENPIGRGTEAFF,TGTGCCAGCAGTGAGAATCCGATTGGGAGGGGCACTGAAGCTTTCTTT
TRBJ1-1,-,TRBV19,TRBD1,CASSIHRGGTEAFF,TGTGCCAGTAGTATCCACAGGGGCGGCACTGAAGCTTTCTTT
TRBJ1-2,-,TRBV5-6,-,CASSLQGSDYGYTF,TGTGCCAGCAGTCTTCAGGGTAGTGACTATGGCTACACCTTC
TRBJ1-3,-,TRBV6-5,-,CASSTDRTRGNTIYF,TGTGCCAGCAGTACCGACAGGACGAGGGGAAACACCATATATTTT
TRBJ1-2,-,TRBV28,TRBD1,CASSFLPRTGLSGYTF,TGTGCCAGCAGCTTCCTCCCCCGGACAGGGTTGTCTGGCTACACCTTC
TRBJ1-1,-,TRBV5-1,TRBD1,CASSLFGQDLNTEAFF,TGTGCCAGCAGCTTGTTCGGACAGGACCTAAACACTGAAGCTTTCTTT
TRBJ2-3,-,TRBV7-2,TRBD1,CASSSLFPGQDQYF,TGTGCCAGCAGCTCACTCTTTCCGGGACAGGATCAGTATTTT
TRBJ2-5,-,TRBV2,-,CASSERGPRETQYF,TGTGCCAGCAGTGAACGGGGTCCGAGAGAGACCCAGTACTTC
TRBJ2-3,-,TRBV10-1,-,CASSVRALAFGTDTQYF,TGCGCCAGCAGTGTACGGGCACTAGCATTCGGCACAGATACGCAGTATTTT
TRBJ1-5,-,TRBV7-2,-,CASSKDTSNQPQHF,TGTGCCAGCAGCAAGGACACAAGCAATCAGCCCCAGCATTTT
TRBJ1-2,-,TRBV30,-,CAWSVRQTGTGYTF,TGTGCCTGGAGTGTACGGCAAACAGGGACCGGCTACACCTTC
TRBJ1-1,few,TRBV30,-,CAWSVERGEAFF,TGTGCCTGGAGTGTAGAACGGGGAGAAGCTTTCTTT
TRBJ1-1,few,TRBV27,TRBD1,CASSRGQGEAFF,TGTGCCAGCAGTCGCGGACAGGGTGAAGCTTTCTTT
TRBJ2-2,once,TRBV5-4,-,CASSLDPAGAAGGELFF,TGTGCCAGCAGCTTGGACCCGGCGGGGGCCGCAGGCGGGGAGCTGTTTTTT
TRBJ2-2,-,TRBV30,TRBD2,CAWSQTRGGALAGELFF,TGTGCCTGGAGTCAAACCCGGGGGGGGGCCTTGGCCGGGGAGCTGTTTTTT
TRBJ2-3,-,TRBV1,-,CTSSQVPGGRDTQYF,TGCACCAGCAGCCAAGTCCCGGGGGGGAGGGATACGCAGTATTTT
TRBJ2-7,-,TRBV11-2,TRBD2,CASSPRALAGGSFGSEQYF,TGTGCCAGCAGCCCCCGTGCCCTAGCGGGGGGGAGTTTTGGGAGCGAGCAGTACTTC
TRBJ2-7,-,TRBV28,-,CASSPADKGGYEQYF,TGTGCCAGCAGTCCCGCGGACAAGGGAGGATACGAGCAGTACTTC
TRBJ2-2,few,TRBV5-1,-,CASSLPSTGELFF,TGCGCCAGCAGCTTGCCTAGTACCGGGGAGCTGTTTTTT
TRBJ2-1,-,TRBV5-1,TRBD2,CASSRGGAGNEQFF,TGCGCCAGCAGCCGCGGGGGGGCCGGGAATGAGCAGTTCTTC
TRBJ2-1,-,TRBV9,-,CASSPGRGNEQFF,TGTGCCAGCAGCCCAGGGCGGGGAAATGAGCAGTTCTTC
TRBJ2-2,-,TRBV30,TRBD1,CAGTGNTGELFF,TGTGCCGGGACAGGGAACACCGGGGAGCTGTTTTTT
TRBJ2-1,-,TRBV11-2,-,CASSLDWRGGNEQFF,TGTGCCAGCAGCTTAGATTGGAGGGGTGGGAATGAGCAGTTCTTC
TRBJ2-7,-,TRBV10-3,TRBD2,CAISPLAGATRHYEQYF,TGTGCCATCAGTCCACTAGCGGGGGCAACCCGTCACTACGAGCAGTACTTC
TRBJ1-1,once,TRBV5-4,-,CASSQDGQTGVTAFF,TGTGCCAGCAGCCAAGACGGACAAACCGGTGTGACAGCTTTCTTT
TRBJ2-7,-,TRBV14,-,CASSHWAQTYEQYF,TGTGCCAGCAGCCATTGGGCCCAGACCTACGAGCAGTACTTC
TRBJ2-1,-,TRBV7-8,TRBD1,CASSPKDRVYNEQFF,TGTGCCAGCAGCCCCAAAGACAGGGTGTACAATGAGCAGTTCTTC
TRBJ1-2,-,TRBV30,-,CAWSGRLGANYGYTF,TGTGCCTGGAGTGGCCGGTTGGGGGCGAACTATGGCTACACCTTC
TRBJ1-4,few,TRBV5-1,-,CASTMRGNTNEKLFF,TGCGCCAGCACCATGAGGGGGAACACTAATGAAAAACTGTTTTTT
TRBJ1-3,-,TRBV5-1,TRBD1,CASSYNRGMPGNTIYF,TGCGCCAGCAGCTATAACAGGGGAATGCCTGGAAACACCATATATTTT
TRBJ1-2,-,TRBV5-1,TRBD1,CASSPGQGFGYTF,TGCGCCAGCAGCCCGGGACAGGGGTTCGGCTACACCTTC
TRBJ2-5,-,TRBV7-9,TRBD1,CSSSWSGQGYQETQYF,TGTTCCAGCAGCTGGTCGGGACAGGGGTACCAAGAGACCCAGTACTTC
TRBJ2-7,-,TRBV6-5,TRBD2,CASSYSSAGGPYEQYF,TGTGCCAGCAGTTACTCGTCAGCGGGGGGCCCCTACGAGCAGTACTTC
TRBJ2-3,-,TRBV11-2,-,CASSSGGGGRDTQYF,TGTGCCAGCAGCTCCGGTGGGGGCGGCAGAGATACGCAGTATTTT
TRBJ2-1,-,TRBV11-2,-,CASSLGFPVSSYNEQFF,TGTGCCAGCAGCTTAGGATTTCCGGTTAGCTCCTACAATGAGCAGTTCTTC
TRBJ1-2,-,TRBV25-1,-,CASSETGYGYTF,TGTGCCAGCAGTGAGACGGGCTATGGCTACACCTTC